The rows below give T cell receptor beta chains drawn from one sample of a study of blood T cell repertoires in COVID-19. The assay was immunoSEQ multiplex PCR, and TCRdb's table has in-frame clones only and misses some. The sample contains under 200,000 clones, 70% to 80% of which appear only once. Sequencing input: peripheral blood. The receptors derive from a woman in her sixties with COVID-19, enrolled during active disease. Each CDR3 is given with its conserved first and last residue. D genes are given only for firm matches. The size field is filled for only some rows; it gives once, few, many or a size class.

d_call,clone_size,v_call,j_call,cdr3_nt,cdr3_aa
.,once,TRBV28,TRBJ1-5,TGTGCCAGCAGTTTGCCCCCCGGACAGAGCAATCAGCCCCAGCATTTT,CASSLPPGQSNQPQHF
TRBD1,.,TRBV28,TRBJ1-2,TGTGCCAGCAGCCCGGACAGGTCTGAGAGGGGCTACACCTTC,CASSPDRSERGYTF
.,.,TRBV28,TRBJ1-5,TGTGCCAGCAGTTTTTCGTCTCCGAGCAATCAGCCCCAGCATTTT,CASSFSSPSNQPQHF
.,once,TRBV18,TRBJ2-5,TGTGCCAGCTCACCCCTACCCCAAGAGACCCAGTACTTC,CASSPLPQETQYF
TRBD1,.,TRBV5-1,TRBJ2-1,TGCGCCAGCAGCTTGGAGGGGCCCGGGACAGGGGGCGGAGATGAGCAGTTCTTC,CASSLEGPGTGGGDEQFF
.,.,TRBV5-4,TRBJ1-3,TGTGCCAGCAGCTTGGGGGCCGGGACATACTCTGGAAACACCATATATTTT,CASSLGAGTYSGNTIYF
.,.,TRBV28,TRBJ1-1,TGTGCCAGCAGTCCCCATGGGGGGGTCACTGAAGCTTTCTTT,CASSPHGGVTEAFF
.,.,TRBV7-3,TRBJ1-2,TGTGCCAGCAGCCCAGGAGGCCCTAACTATGGCTACACCTTC,CASSPGGPNYGYTF
TRBD1,.,TRBV6-5,TRBJ2-2,TGTGCCAGCAGACCCGGACAGGGTTGGACCGGGGAGCTGTTTTTT,CASRPGQGWTGELFF
.,.,TRBV7-6,TRBJ1-3,TGTGCCAGCAGCTTAGGGCAGGACTACTCTGGAAACACCATATATTTT,CASSLGQDYSGNTIYF
TRBD2,.,TRBV29-1,TRBJ2-7,TGCAGCGCTGGGACTAGCGGGTCTTACGAGCAGTACTTC,CSAGTSGSYEQYF
.,few,TRBV2,TRBJ2-2,TGTGCCATCATACAGGCGAATGGGGAGCTGTTTTTT,CAIIQANGELFF
.,.,TRBV7-2,TRBJ2-1,TGTGCCAGCAGCCCCCTCCGGCGGGAATACAATGAGCAGTTCTTC,CASSPLRREYNEQFF
TRBD1,.,TRBV19,TRBJ2-1,TGTGCCAGTAGTATAGATTTTGGGACAGGGGGCAGTGAGCAGTTCTTC,CASSIDFGTGGSEQFF
.,.,TRBV12-3/TRBV12-4,TRBJ2-5,TGTGCCAGCAGTTTTTTAGCAAAAGAGACCCAGTACTTC,CASSFLAKETQYF
.,.,TRBV7-9,TRBJ2-5,TGTGCCAGCAGCTTAGAAAGGCGGAAAGAGACCCAGTACTTC,CASSLERRKETQYF
TRBD2,.,TRBV11-3,TRBJ2-1,TGTGCCAGCAGCTTAGATCCTGCGGGGGCTAGCGGGAGCTCCTACAATGAGCAGTTCTTC,CASSLDPAGASGSSYNEQFF
.,few,TRBV19,TRBJ2-1,TGTGCCAGTAGTGTTACCGGGAGCGTAAATGAGCAGTTCTTC,CASSVTGSVNEQFF
TRBD2,.,TRBV20-1,TRBJ2-1,TGCAGTGCTAGTCGGTTAGCGGGAGGCTCCTACAATGAGCAGTTCTTC,CSASRLAGGSYNEQFF
.,.,TRBV7-8,TRBJ1-3,TGTGCCAGCAGCTTAGGGGGGACATCTTCTCTCGCGGGAAACACCATATATTTT,CASSLGGTSSLAGNTIYF